The next 23 T cell receptor beta chains were all read from a single sample in a study of blood T cells in healthy people across ages. It was with a sample-barcoded 5' primer and a J-beta primer mix that a second PCR of roughly 7 to 11 cycles was run. TCRdb reprocessed the 5' RACE reads via MiXCR and lists one record per CDR3 protein. The sample records hundreds of thousands of distinct CDR3 sequences, roughly 56% being singletons. Input material: blood. The receptors here all came from a man aged 35-49 years in good health.

This clonotype was observed a handful of times. The V gene is TRBV12-3 or TRBV12-4, the J gene TRBJ2-4; D gene unclear. The length of the CDR3 is 13 residues. The V gene lost 6 bases and the J gene lost 7 bases, with 13 bases spanning the gap. The DNA for the CDR3 is TGTGCCAGCAGGCCCGGGCCGCTTAACATTCAGTACTTC. Translating it yields CASRPGPLNIQYF.

In this sample, this clonotype turned up a few times. The V call is TRBV11-1, the J call TRBJ2-1, with 9 bases lining up with TRBD2. Germline CDR1 and CDR2: SGHAT and FQDESV (reference sequence). V lost 5 bases and J lost 0; bases outside the gene matches: 8. The CDR3 contains 17 residues. In nucleotides, the CDR3 is TGTGCCAGCAGCGCCCCGGGTAGCGGGGGCTCCTACAATGAGCAGTTCTTC. It is translated as CASSAPGSGGSYNEQFF.

V is TRBV13 and J is TRBJ2-7; D gene unclear. V was pared by 5 bases and J by 1 base, with 6 bases between. Germline V gene data show CDR1 as PRHDT and CDR2 as FYEKMQ (reference sequence). CDR3 size: 12 residues. For the CDR3, the DNA is TGTGCCAGCAGCATGGCGTCCTACGAGCAGTACTTC. Translated, it gives CASSMASYEQYF. The full variable domain, its missing parts supplied by reference TRBV13 and TRBJ2-7, is AAGVIQSPRHLIKEKRETATLKCYPIPRHDTVYWYQQGPGQDPQFLISFYEKMQSDKGSIPDRFSAQQFSDYHSELNMSSLELGDSALYFCASSMASYEQYFGPGTRLTVT.

The chain recombines TRBV20-1 with TRBJ2-3; D remains unclear. The CDR3 is 15 residues long. Germline values: CDR1 DFQATT, CDR2 SNEGSKA (reference sequence). The ends were cut back, 3 bases at V and 0 bases at J, with 13 bases in the middle. The CDR3 nucleotides read TGCAGTGCTAGTCTCGGGCCCGTTAGCACAGATACGCAGTATTTT. Translating gives CSASLGPVSTDTQYF.

The chain is built from TRBV29-1 and TRBJ2-5; D could derive from TRBD1 or TRBD2 (5 bases each). The germline V gene has CDR1 SQVTM and CDR2 ANQGSEA. V lost 7 bases and J 0 bases, leaving 15 bases between the germline ends. The CDR3 is 14 amino acids. CDR3 amino acids: CSARGLGDQETQYF. The DNA of the CDR3 is TGCAGCGCCCGGGGCCTGGGGGACCAAGAGACCCAGTACTTC. The variable domain in full, with the rest retrieved from reference TRBV29-1 and TRBJ2-5, is SAVISQKPSRDICQRGTSLTIQCQVDSQVTMMFWYRQQPGQSLTLIATANQGSEATYESGFVIDKFPISRPNLTFSTLTVSNMSPEDSSIYLCSARGLGDQETQYFGPGTRLLVL.

The CDR3 nucleotides are TGTGCCAGCAGCCAAGATCATGAAGACCTAGCCAAAAACATTCAGTACTTC. It is translated as CASSQDHEDLAKNIQYF. The rearrangement uses TRBV4-2 and TRBJ2-4; D call uncertain. V lost 0 bases, J lost 0 bases, and 12 bases lay in between. Germline values: CDR1 LGHNA, CDR2 YNFKEQ. The CDR3 loop spans 17 amino acids.

The table lists this clonotype with a few counts. The chain employs TRBV10-3 and TRBJ2-3; D remains unclear. The germline V and J ends were trimmed by 10 bases and 5 bases, with 16 bases remaining between them. The CDR3 sequence is 13 residues long. Germline loops: CDR1 ENHRY, CDR2 SYGVKD. CDR3 in amino acids: CATTDRTGDTQYF. The CDR3 DNA follows: TGTGCCACAACAGACCGGACCGGAGATACGCAGTATTTT.

This clonotype showed up just a few times. The V call is TRBV29-1, the J call TRBJ1-2; 7 bases agree with TRBD1. V shed 1 base and J 4 bases; nucleotides not matched to a gene: 6. The germline gives CDR1 SQVTM, CDR2 ANQGSEA. The CDR3 has 14 residues. The CDR3 sequence: CSVEGGRDSYGYTF. The CDR3 nucleotides read TGCAGCGTTGAAGGTGGAAGGGACAGCTATGGCTACACCTTC.

The chain joins TRBV13 to TRBJ2-1, with TRBD2 matching 7 bases. V shed 3 bases and J 3 bases; nucleotides not matched to a gene: 5. The CDR3 totals 15 residues. Germline CDR1 and CDR2: PRHDT and FYEKMQ (reference sequence). The chain's CDR3 is CASSFAGDIYNEQFF. The CDR3 nucleotides read TGTGCCAGCAGCTTCGCGGGAGACATCTACAATGAGCAGTTCTTC.

This clonotype was detected a few times. This rearrangement joins TRBV7-2 to TRBJ2-1; 8 bases match TRBD1. Looked up from germline, CDR1 is SGHTA and CDR2 is FQGNSA. V was clipped by 5 bases and J by 7 bases; unmatched bases: 7. This CDR3 region has 14 residues. DNA for the CDR3: TGTGCCAGCAGCCCACGACGGACAGGGAATGAGCAGTTCTTC. As protein: CASSPRRTGNEQFF.

Worth noting for this clonotype: The junction shows a germline mismatch at one end, possibly a read error. The chain employs TRBV5-1 and TRBJ1-1; D unclear. Germline CDR1 is SGHRS and CDR2 is YFSETQ. There are 15 residues in the CDR3. This CDR3 reads CAGSLELTLNTEAFF. In DNA form, the CDR3 reads TGCGCCGGCAGCTTGGAGCTTACATTGAACACTGAAGCTTTCTTT.

The chain joins TRBV11-2 to TRBJ2-3; tentative D call: TRBD2 (5 bases). CDR1 SGHAT and CDR2 FQNNGV come from the germline V gene. Trimming stripped 10 bases from V and 6 bases from J, with 26 bases between. This CDR3 is built from 16 residues. CDR3 region: CATIPRRVPLGDTQYF. CDR3 in DNA: TGTGCCACTATCCCCCGGCGGGTACCGTTGGGGGATACGCAGTATTTT.

About this clonotype itself: One end of the junction is discordant with germline, which a read error may explain. The chain recombines TRBV25-1 with TRBJ2-4, with D possibly matching TRBD1 (5 bases). TRBJ2-7 explains the end of the DNA better; the J call may be wrong. The germline gives CDR1 MGHDK, CDR2 SYGVNS. CDR3 size: 14 residues. The CDR3 region has the DNA TGTACCAGCAGTGAGATGATGGGGCCCTACGAGCAGTACTTC. It translates to CTSSEMMGPYEQYF.

The V call is TRBV18, the J call TRBJ2-5, with 12 bases that match TRBD2. V trimming: 1 base; J trimming: 11 bases; junction bases outside the gene matches: 8. The CDR3 contains 15 residues. The germline V gene encodes CDR1 KGHSH and CDR2 LQKENI. CDR3 sequence (DNA): TGTGCCAGCTCACCACGGACTAGCGGGGCCAATGAGCAGTACTTC. Residues: CASSPRTSGANEQYF.

This clonotype was recorded only once. The V and J genes are TRBV6-6 and TRBJ2-6, with TRBD1 matching 8 bases. There are 16 residues in the CDR3. V shed 7 bases, J shed 1 base, and the junction held 6 bases outside the gene matches. Germline V gene sequence: CDR1 MNHNY, CDR2 SVGAGI (reference sequence). CDR3 sequence reads: CASIGQGESGANVLTF. In DNA, the CDR3 is TGTGCCAGCATCGGACAGGGAGAATCTGGGGCCAACGTCCTGACTTTC.

The V call is TRBV25-1, the J call TRBJ2-5, with D possibly matching TRBD2 (6 bases). The germline V and J ends were trimmed by 3 bases and 2 bases, with 10 bases remaining between them. Germline V CDR1 and CDR2: MGHDK, SYGVNS. The CDR3 extends over 14 amino acids. The CDR3 loop reads CASSETGRQETQYF. The CDR3 DNA reads TGTGCCAGCAGTGAGACCGGGAGACAAGAGACCCAGTACTTC.

The chain combines TRBV14 with TRBJ2-1; D gene unclear. Germline-derived CDR1 and CDR2 are SGHDN and FVKESK. V dropped 0 bases and J dropped 2 bases, with 11 bases sitting between them. The CDR3 sequence is 16 residues long. In DNA form, the CDR3 reads TGTGCCAGCAGCCAAGATGAGTCCTGGGCCTACAATGAGCAGTTCTTC. The encoded protein is CASSQDESWAYNEQFF.

This chain connects TRBV5-5 to TRBJ2-4; D unclear. The CDR3 length is 11 residues. With 2 bases removed from V and 13 bases from J, the gap between germline ends came to 10 bases. Germline lookup yields CDR1 SGHKS and CDR2 YYEKEE (reference sequence). CDR3 coding DNA: TGTGCCAGCAGCTTCAGATTCAAGCAGTACTTC. Protein sequence: CASSFRFKQYF.

The CDR3 is CASSQALGADTQYF. CDR3 bases: TGTGCCAGCAGCCAAGCCTTGGGGGCAGATACGCAGTATTTT. V usage is TRBV3-1 and J usage is TRBJ2-3; D may match TRBD1 or TRBD2 (5 bases each). V lost 1 base to trimming and J lost 4 bases, with 9 bases between them. The CDR3 is 14 residues long. Germline V gene sequence: CDR1 LGHDT, CDR2 YNNKEL (reference sequence).

The sample holds a few counts of this clonotype. This rearrangement joins TRBV9 to TRBJ2-5; 8 nucleotides line up with TRBD2. Trimming took 0 bases from V and 2 from J; bases not matched to a gene: 3. The CDR3 length is 15 residues. Germline V lookup: CDR1 SGDLS, CDR2 YYNGEE. The CDR3 DNA follows: TGTGCCAGCAGCGTAGGCGGGAGGACACAAGAGACCCAGTACTTC. Protein: CASSVGGRTQETQYF.

This rearrangement joins TRBV12-3 or TRBV12-4 to TRBJ2-2; a weak D match, TRBD1 (5 bases). This CDR3 region has 14 residues. V dropped 7 bases and J dropped 0 bases, with 9 bases sitting between them. The CDR3 DNA sequence: TGTGCCAGCACGCAAGGGGCGAACACCGGGGAGCTGTTTTTT. Translated: CASTQGANTGELFF.

About this clonotype itself: In this CDR3 the conserved last residue, phenylalanine or tryptophan, is missing, so a read error is likely. This chain uses TRBV29-1 with TRBJ1-1; D is perhaps TRBD1 (6 bases). This CDR3 comprises 15 residues. Trimming cost V 7 bases and J 2 bases, with 20 bases left between them. Germline V CDR1 and CDR2: SQVTM, ANQGSEA. The CDR3 sequence is CSGASRTDTNTEAFV. The CDR3 nucleotides read TGCAGCGGGGCTTCCCGGACAGATACAAACACTGAAGCTTTCGTT.

The rearrangement links TRBV14 to TRBJ2-3, with 7 bases fitting TRBD1. The CDR3 runs 19 residues. Germline CDR1 and CDR2: SGHDN and FVKESK. Trimming cost V 2 bases and J 0 bases; bases outside gene matches: 14. The CDR3 nucleotides read TGTGCCAGCAGCCAAAGATCAGGGGGACAGTTCGTTAGCACAGATACGCAGTATTTT. Translated, it gives CASSQRSGGQFVSTDTQYF.